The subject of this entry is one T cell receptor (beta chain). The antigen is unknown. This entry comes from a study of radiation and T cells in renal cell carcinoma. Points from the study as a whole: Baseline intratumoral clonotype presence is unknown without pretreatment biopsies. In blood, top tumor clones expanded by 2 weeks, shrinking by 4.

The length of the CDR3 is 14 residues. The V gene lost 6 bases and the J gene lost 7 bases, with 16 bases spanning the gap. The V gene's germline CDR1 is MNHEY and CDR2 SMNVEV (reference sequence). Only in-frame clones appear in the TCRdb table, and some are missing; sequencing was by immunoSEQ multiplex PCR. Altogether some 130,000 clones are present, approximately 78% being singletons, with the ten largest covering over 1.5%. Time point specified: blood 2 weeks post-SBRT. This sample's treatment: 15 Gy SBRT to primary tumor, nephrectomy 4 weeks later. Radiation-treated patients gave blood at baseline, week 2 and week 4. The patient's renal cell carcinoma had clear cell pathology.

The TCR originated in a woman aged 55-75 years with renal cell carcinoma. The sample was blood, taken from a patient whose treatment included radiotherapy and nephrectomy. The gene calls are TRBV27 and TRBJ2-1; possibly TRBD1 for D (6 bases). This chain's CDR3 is CASSSGVPTNEQFF. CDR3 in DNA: TGTGCCAGCAGCTCAGGGGTCCCCACGAATGAGCAGTTCTTC.